The present T cell receptor (beta chain) was sequenced within a study of blood T cell repertoires in COVID-19. The assay was immunoSEQ multiplex PCR, and TCRdb's table has in-frame clones only and misses some. The sample shows over 350,000 clones, 86% of them seen only once. What was sequenced was peripheral blood. The receptor was isolated from a young woman with active or convalescent COVID-19.

The chain's CDR3 is CASSSTTSGVYNEQFF. The CDR3 DNA is TGTGCCAGCAGCTCGACGACTAGCGGGGTCTACAATGAGCAGTTCTTC. The chain links TRBV7-9 to TRBJ2-1, with 11 bases that match TRBD2. After removal of 4 bases from V and 3 bases from J, the junction contained 5 bases not matched to a gene. CDR3 size: 16 residues. CDR1 and CDR2 (germline): SEHNR, FQNEAQ (reference sequence).